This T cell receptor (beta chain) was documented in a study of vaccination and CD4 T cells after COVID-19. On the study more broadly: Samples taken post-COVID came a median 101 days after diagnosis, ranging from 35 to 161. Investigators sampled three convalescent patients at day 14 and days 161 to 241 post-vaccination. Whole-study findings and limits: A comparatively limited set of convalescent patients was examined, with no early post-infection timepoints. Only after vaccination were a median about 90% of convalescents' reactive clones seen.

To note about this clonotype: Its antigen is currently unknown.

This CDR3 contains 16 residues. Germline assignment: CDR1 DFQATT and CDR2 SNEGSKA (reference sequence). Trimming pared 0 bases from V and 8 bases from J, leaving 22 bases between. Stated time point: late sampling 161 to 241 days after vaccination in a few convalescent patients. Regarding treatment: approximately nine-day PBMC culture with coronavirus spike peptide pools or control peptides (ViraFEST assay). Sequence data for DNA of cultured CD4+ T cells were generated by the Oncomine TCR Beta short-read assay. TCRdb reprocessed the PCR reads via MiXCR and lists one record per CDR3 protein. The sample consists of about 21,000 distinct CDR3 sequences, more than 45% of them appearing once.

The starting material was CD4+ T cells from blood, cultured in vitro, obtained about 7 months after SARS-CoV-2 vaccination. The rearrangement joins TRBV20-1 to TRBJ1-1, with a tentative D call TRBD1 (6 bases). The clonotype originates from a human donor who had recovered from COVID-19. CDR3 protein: CSAREAGDPGETEAFF. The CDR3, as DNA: TGCAGTGCTAGAGAAGCAGGGGACCCAGGAGAGACCGAAGCTTTCTTT.